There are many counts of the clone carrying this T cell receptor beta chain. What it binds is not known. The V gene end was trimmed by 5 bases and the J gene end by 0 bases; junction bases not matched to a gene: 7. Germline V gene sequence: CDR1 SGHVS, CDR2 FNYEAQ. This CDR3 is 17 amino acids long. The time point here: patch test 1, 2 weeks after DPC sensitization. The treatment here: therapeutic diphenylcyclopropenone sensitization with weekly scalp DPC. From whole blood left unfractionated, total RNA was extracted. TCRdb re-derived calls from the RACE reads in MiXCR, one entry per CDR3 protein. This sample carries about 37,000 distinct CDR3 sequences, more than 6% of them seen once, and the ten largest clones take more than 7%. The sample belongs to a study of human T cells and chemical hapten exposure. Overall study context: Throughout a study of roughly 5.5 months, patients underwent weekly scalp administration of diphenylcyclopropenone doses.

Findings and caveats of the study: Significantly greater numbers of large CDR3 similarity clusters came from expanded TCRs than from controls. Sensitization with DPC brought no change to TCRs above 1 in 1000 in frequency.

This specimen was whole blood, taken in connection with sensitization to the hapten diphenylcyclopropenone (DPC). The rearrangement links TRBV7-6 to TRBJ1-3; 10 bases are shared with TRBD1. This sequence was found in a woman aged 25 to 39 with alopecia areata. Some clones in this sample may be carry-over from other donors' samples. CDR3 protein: CASSAQGQGNSGNTIYF. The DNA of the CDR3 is TGTGCCAGCAGCGCACAGGGACAGGGGAACTCTGGAAACACCATATATTTT.